This T cell receptor (beta chain) was retrieved from a study of cytomegalovirus exposure and HLA in healthy donors. PCR used 60 Vbeta primers and 13 Jbeta primers. Sequenced by immunoSEQ multiplex PCR; TCRdb stores in-frame clones only, minus some. The sample yields 150,000 to 200,000 clones, approximately 77% seen once. Note on this clone: The antigen remains undetermined.

Study-level results: A later analysis linked a missense variant in DCLRE1C to the trimming of TCR beta V and J genes.

The trim removed 3 bases at V and 7 bases at J, leaving 14 bases unmatched. CDR1 and CDR2 (germline): KGHSH, LQKENI. This CDR3 comprises 17 residues. Material for sequencing was PBMCs. This clonotype was sampled from a male donor in good health and CMV-seropositive. V usage is TRBV18 and J usage is TRBJ1-5; the match to TRBD1 covers 8 bases. The CDR3 spells CASSPKKRTGSSQPQHF. CDR3 bases: TGTGCCAGCTCACCCAAGAAAAGGACAGGGAGTTCCCAGCCCCAGCATTTT.